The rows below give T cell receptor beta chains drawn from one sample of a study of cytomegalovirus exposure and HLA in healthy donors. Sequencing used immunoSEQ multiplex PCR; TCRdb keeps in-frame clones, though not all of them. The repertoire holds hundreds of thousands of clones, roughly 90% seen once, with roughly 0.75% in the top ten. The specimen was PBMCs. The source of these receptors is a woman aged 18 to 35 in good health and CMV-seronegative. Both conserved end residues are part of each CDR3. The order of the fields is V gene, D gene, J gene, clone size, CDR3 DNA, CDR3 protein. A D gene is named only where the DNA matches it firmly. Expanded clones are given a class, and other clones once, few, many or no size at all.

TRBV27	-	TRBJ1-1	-	TGTGCCAGCAGTTTATCCACACACCCTTTTCGAGCTTTCTTT	CASSLSTHPFRAFF
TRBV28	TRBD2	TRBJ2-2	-	TGTGCCAGCAGTTTGGGGACTAGCGGGGGTAGGAACACCGGGGAGCTGTTTTTT	CASSLGTSGGRNTGELFF
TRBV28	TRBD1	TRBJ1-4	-	TGTGCCAGCAGTTCCGGGACAGGAATTAATGAAAAACTGTTTTTT	CASSSGTGINEKLFF
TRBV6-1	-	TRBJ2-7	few	TGTGCCAGCACCCTGACGGGGAGCTCCTACGAGCAGTACTTC	CASTLTGSSYEQYF
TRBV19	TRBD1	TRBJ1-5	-	TGTGCCAGCAGGCGGGACAGGAATCAGCCCCAGCATTTT	CASRRDRNQPQHF
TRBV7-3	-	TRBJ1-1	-	TGTGCCAGCAGCTTAACAGGCACAGGATTGAACACTGAAGCTTTCTTT	CASSLTGTGLNTEAFF
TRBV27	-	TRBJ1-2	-	TGTGCCAGCACCCCTGGGGGGGCGGCTACTGCTAACTATGGCTACACCTTC	CASTPGGAATANYGYTF
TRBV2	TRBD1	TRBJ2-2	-	TGTGCCAGCGCTCCGGGACAGGGTTTAACCGGGGAGCTGTTTTTT	CASAPGQGLTGELFF
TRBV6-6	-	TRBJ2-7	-	TGTGCCAGCAGTTACTCCTCTACAGATTTATCCTACGAGCAGTACTTC	CASSYSSTDLSYEQYF
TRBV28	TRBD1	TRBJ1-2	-	TGTGCCAGCACCCCAGGGGGCAGGGCGGGCTACACCTTC	CASTPGGRAGYTF
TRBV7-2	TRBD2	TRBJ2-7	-	TGTGCCAGCAGCTTTACTAGCGGGAGTTCCTACGAGCAGTACTTC	CASSFTSGSSYEQYF
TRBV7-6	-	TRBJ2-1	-	TGTGCCAGCAGCTTTGTAGCGCTCTCCTACAATGAGCAGTTCTTC	CASSFVALSYNEQFF
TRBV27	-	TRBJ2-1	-	TGTGCCAGCAGTTCTCCTGCAGGGCGGGACGAGCAGTTCTTC	CASSSPAGRDEQFF
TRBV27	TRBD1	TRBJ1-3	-	TGTGCCAGCAGCTCTATGACAGGGATGCCTGGAAACACCATATATTTT	CASSSMTGMPGNTIYF
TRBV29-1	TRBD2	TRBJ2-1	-	TGCAGCGTCGAGGGCGGGACTAGCGGGGGGGTCCCCGGGAATGAGCAGTTCTTC	CSVEGGTSGGVPGNEQFF
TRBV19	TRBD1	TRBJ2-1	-	TGTGCCAGTAGTCGTCAGACAGGGGGGGCCCTGAGCTCCTACAATGAGCAGTTCTTC	CASSRQTGGALSSYNEQFF
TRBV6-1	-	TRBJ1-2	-	TGTGCCAGCAGTGAAGTGGGCAGGCGCCCTCTTAACTATGGCTACACCTTC	CASSEVGRRPLNYGYTF
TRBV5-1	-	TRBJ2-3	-	TGCGCCAGCTTTCTAGGCGGGTCTAGCACAGATACGCAGTATTTT	CASFLGGSSTDTQYF
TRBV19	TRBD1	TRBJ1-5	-	TGTGCCAGTAGTATAGGGGTCGGGACAGGGGGCGGTCAGCCCCAGCATTTT	CASSIGVGTGGGQPQHF